These T cell receptor beta chains were read from a single sample in a study of blood T cell repertoires in COVID-19. Sequencing was performed with immunoSEQ multiplex PCR; in TCRdb, only in-frame clones are kept and a portion is missing. The data hold some 64,000 clones, with more than 55% observed a single time. What was sequenced was PBMCs or T cells enriched from blood (not recorded which). The receptor source for this set is a woman in her sixties or seventies who had been exposed to COVID-19. Each CDR3 is given with its conserved first and last residue. The D gene is left open where the match is weak. Size values are once, few and many counts, or a class for expanded clones, and some rows have none.

size: NA; D: TRBD2; V: TRBV28; J: TRBJ2-7; DNA: TGTGCCACCGAGACTAGCGGGAGGGCCGGTTCCTACGAGCAGTACTTC; CDR3: CATETSGRAGSYEQYF
size: NA; D: TRBD1; V: TRBV28; J: TRBJ2-3; DNA: TGTGCCAGCAGCCCCCCTTTGACAGGGACAGATACGCAGTATTTT; CDR3: CASSPPLTGTDTQYF
size: NA; D: TRBD1; V: TRBV4-3; J: TRBJ1-6; DNA: TGCGCCAGCAGCCAAGATAGGACAGGGCATAATTCACCCCTCCACTTT; CDR3: CASSQDRTGHNSPLHF
size: NA; D: TRBD1; V: TRBV7-2; J: TRBJ1-2; DNA: TGTGCCAGCAGCTCGGGGACAGGGGGCGGGGGCTACACCTTC; CDR3: CASSSGTGGGGYTF
size: NA; D: NA; V: TRBV27; J: TRBJ1-4; DNA: TGTGCCAGCAGTTTGACGGCGACAGGTCGGCCGTTTTTT; CDR3: CASSLTATGRPFF
size: NA; D: TRBD1; V: TRBV30; J: TRBJ1-2; DNA: TGTGCCTGGAGTGTCAGGGGGCGGCATGGCTACACCTTC; CDR3: CAWSVRGRHGYTF
size: NA; D: NA; V: TRBV7-9; J: TRBJ1-1; DNA: TGTGCCAGCTGCGATCTCACGAACACTGAAGCTTTCTTT; CDR3: CASCDLTNTEAFF
size: NA; D: NA; V: TRBV6-4; J: TRBJ1-6; DNA: TGTGCCAGCAGTGAGACCTCGCTGGGCAATTCACCCCTCCACTTT; CDR3: CASSETSLGNSPLHF
size: many; D: NA; V: TRBV7-2; J: TRBJ2-7; DNA: TGTGCCAGCAGCCTGGACATGGGATCCTACGAGCAGTACTTC; CDR3: CASSLDMGSYEQYF
size: NA; D: TRBD1; V: TRBV2; J: TRBJ1-4; DNA: TGTGCCAGCAGCGTACAGGGGTCTAATGAAAAACTGTTTTTT; CDR3: CASSVQGSNEKLFF
size: NA; D: NA; V: TRBV28; J: TRBJ1-5; DNA: TGTGCCAGCAGTTTCGACCGGGATACGACCCAGCATTTT; CDR3: CASSFDRDTTQHF
size: NA; D: NA; V: TRBV7-2; J: TRBJ2-3; DNA: TGTGCCAGCAGCTTCCCTAGCACAGATACGCAGTATTTT; CDR3: CASSFPSTDTQYF
size: NA; D: TRBD1; V: TRBV29-1; J: TRBJ2-1; DNA: TGCAGCGTTCGGACAGGGCTCACTGTTTACAATGAGCAGTTCTTC; CDR3: CSVRTGLTVYNEQFF
size: NA; D: NA; V: TRBV4-3; J: TRBJ2-5; DNA: TGCGCCAGCAGCCAAGGAGCAACAGCTCAAGAGACCCAGTACTTC; CDR3: CASSQGATAQETQYF
size: NA; D: NA; V: TRBV20-1; J: TRBJ1-1; DNA: TGCAGTGCTAGAAAGAGAAATGAAGCTTTCTTT; CDR3: CSARKRNEAFF
size: few; D: NA; V: TRBV7-9; J: TRBJ1-2; DNA: TGTGCCAGCAGCTTAGCCACAGCTAACTATGGCTACACCTTC; CDR3: CASSLATANYGYTF
size: NA; D: TRBD1; V: TRBV6-5; J: TRBJ1-1; DNA: TGTGCCAGCAGCCTGGGACAGGGCCTTGAAGCTTTCTTT; CDR3: CASSLGQGLEAFF
size: NA; D: TRBD1; V: TRBV9; J: TRBJ2-5; DNA: TGTGCCAGCAGCGCGACTCAGGGGGCGATTGAGACCCAGTACTTC; CDR3: CASSATQGAIETQYF
size: NA; D: TRBD1; V: TRBV7-9; J: TRBJ1-4; DNA: TGTGCCAGCAGACGCGCCGGACAGGTGATGGAAAAACTGTTTTTT; CDR3: CASRRAGQVMEKLFF
size: NA; D: TRBD2; V: TRBV7-2; J: TRBJ2-1; DNA: TGTGCCAGCAGCTTAGGTCGGGGGGGCTACAATGAGCAGTTCTTC; CDR3: CASSLGRGGYNEQFF
size: NA; D: TRBD1; V: TRBV7-2; J: TRBJ2-1; DNA: TGTGCCAGCAGCCCCAGACAGGGGGAACACAATGAGCAGTTCTTC; CDR3: CASSPRQGEHNEQFF
size: NA; D: TRBD1; V: TRBV6-5; J: TRBJ1-1; DNA: TGTGCCAGCAGAATAGGAGGGACAGGAAACACTGAAGCTTTCTTT; CDR3: CASRIGGTGNTEAFF
size: few; D: NA; V: TRBV6-5; J: TRBJ1-5; DNA: TGTGCCAGCACCCTCTCGGGGAGCAATCAGCCCCAGCATTTT; CDR3: CASTLSGSNQPQHF
size: NA; D: NA; V: TRBV28; J: TRBJ1-4; DNA: TGTGCCAGCAGTTCCTGGGCGGGAGGGGTTGCAACTAATGAAAAACTGTTTTTT; CDR3: CASSSWAGGVATNEKLFF
size: few; D: NA; V: TRBV6-6; J: TRBJ1-1; DNA: TGTGCCAGCAAGGGGACAGAAGCTTTCTTT; CDR3: CASKGTEAFF
size: once; D: NA; V: TRBV19; J: TRBJ1-1; DNA: TGTGCCAGTAGTATGGCTGGACGGGGCAGGGGCACTGAAGCTTTCTTT; CDR3: CASSMAGRGRGTEAFF
size: NA; D: NA; V: TRBV6-5; J: TRBJ2-7; DNA: TGTGCCAGCAGTTATGGGGCGCCCTACGAGCAGTACTTC; CDR3: CASSYGAPYEQYF
size: once; D: NA; V: TRBV28; J: TRBJ1-6; DNA: TGTGCCAGCAGTTTAGGAGGGCCCATTCATTCACCCCTCCACTTT; CDR3: CASSLGGPIHSPLHF
size: NA; D: NA; V: TRBV10-3; J: TRBJ1-2; DNA: TGTGCCGCACCCTTGCCTCCCGGGCCCCGGGAAAGCAACTATGGCTACACCTTC; CDR3: CAAPLPPGPRESNYGYTF
size: NA; D: NA; V: TRBV7-2; J: TRBJ1-2; DNA: TGTGCCAGCAGCTCAAGGGGGGGGACACGGGGTAACTATGGCTACACCTTC; CDR3: CASSSRGGTRGNYGYTF
size: NA; D: TRBD2; V: TRBV11-2; J: TRBJ2-2; DNA: TGTGCCAGCAGCTCGTTGGGCGGGAGTTCCGGGGAGCTGTTTTTT; CDR3: CASSSLGGSSGELFF
size: NA; D: NA; V: TRBV5-5; J: TRBJ1-2; DNA: TGTGCCAGCAGCTTGGGGGACTCTGGCTACACCTTC; CDR3: CASSLGDSGYTF
size: NA; D: TRBD2; V: TRBV7-9; J: TRBJ2-2; DNA: TGTGCCAGCAGCTTAGGGGGACTATTCGGGGAGCTGTTTTTT; CDR3: CASSLGGLFGELFF
size: once; D: NA; V: TRBV27; J: TRBJ1-6; DNA: TGTGCCAGCAGTCCGACAGGTTTGGGGAATTCACCCCTCCACTTT; CDR3: CASSPTGLGNSPLHF
size: NA; D: TRBD2; V: TRBV9; J: TRBJ2-3; DNA: TGTGCCAGCAGCGTAGGACTAGCGGGAGTGGTCAACCGGGCTTGGGCGCAGTATTTT; CDR3: CASSVGLAGVVNRAWAQYF
size: NA; D: TRBD1; V: TRBV30; J: TRBJ2-3; DNA: TGTGCCCAGAGGGACAGAGTAAATACGCAGTATTTT; CDR3: CAQRDRVNTQYF
size: NA; D: TRBD1; V: TRBV5-3; J: TRBJ1-5; DNA: TGTGCCAGAAGCCCGGGGTTTGACAGGACAGGGAACGGCAATCAGCCCCAGCATTTT; CDR3: CARSPGFDRTGNGNQPQHF
size: few; D: TRBD1; V: TRBV4-1; J: TRBJ1-6; DNA: TGCGCCAGCAGCCAAGACAGGGACAGCAGGAATTCACCCCTCCACTTT; CDR3: CASSQDRDSRNSPLHF
size: NA; D: NA; V: TRBV7-9; J: TRBJ1-3; DNA: TGTGCCAGCAGCACCCAGACAGGACACTCTTCAGGAAACACCATATATTTT; CDR3: CASSTQTGHSSGNTIYF
size: NA; D: NA; V: TRBV10-2; J: TRBJ1-5; DNA: TGCGCCAGCAGTGTCGCAGGGGAGCAGCCCCAGCATTTT; CDR3: CASSVAGEQPQHF
size: NA; D: NA; V: TRBV7-2; J: TRBJ2-1; DNA: TGTGCCAGCAGCTTACCTCTAGGATTCAGGGTTGGGGAGCAGTTCTTC; CDR3: CASSLPLGFRVGEQFF
size: NA; D: NA; V: TRBV10-3; J: TRBJ1-3; DNA: TGTGCCCCCAGTGAGGGCCCAGGCGGAAACACCATATATTTT; CDR3: CAPSEGPGGNTIYF
size: NA; D: NA; V: TRBV14; J: TRBJ2-7; DNA: TGTGCCAGCAGCCTAACAGGAAAAGGCTACGAGCAGTACTTC; CDR3: CASSLTGKGYEQYF
size: NA; D: TRBD1; V: TRBV14; J: TRBJ2-2; DNA: TGTGCCAGCAGCAAACGACAGGGGGCTGAAGGGGAGCTGTTTTTT; CDR3: CASSKRQGAEGELFF
size: NA; D: NA; V: TRBV11-2; J: TRBJ1-2; DNA: TGTGCCAGCAGCGAATACTTGGACTATGGCTACACCTTC; CDR3: CASSEYLDYGYTF
size: NA; D: NA; V: TRBV25-1; J: TRBJ1-1; DNA: TGTGCCAGCAGTAAAGGGGTGAACACTGAAGCTTTCTTT; CDR3: CASSKGVNTEAFF
size: NA; D: NA; V: TRBV15; J: TRBJ1-5; DNA: TGTGCCACCAGCCCAGAGGGTCAGCCCCAGCATTTT; CDR3: CATSPEGQPQHF
size: NA; D: NA; V: TRBV2; J: TRBJ2-2; DNA: TGTGCCAGCAGTGATCCGGGACTGGCATCCGGGGAGCTGTTTTTT; CDR3: CASSDPGLASGELFF
size: NA; D: TRBD2; V: TRBV19; J: TRBJ2-1; DNA: TGTGCCAGTAGTATAATCGGGACTAGCGGGAGGATAAGGCAGCAGTTCTTC; CDR3: CASSIIGTSGRIRQQFF
size: few; D: NA; V: TRBV2; J: TRBJ1-6; DNA: TGTGCCAGCAGTGAAGGCGGGCTTGGCTCACCCCTCCACTTT; CDR3: CASSEGGLGSPLHF